These T cell receptor beta chains were read from a single sample in a study of blood T cell repertoires in COVID-19. Sequencing used immunoSEQ multiplex PCR; TCRdb keeps in-frame clones, though not all of them. The table shows roughly 250,000 clones, with approximately 90% occurring only once. The material sequenced was PBMCs or T cells enriched from blood (not recorded which). These TCRs come from a man aged 40-50 years who had recovered from COVID-19. Both conserved end residues are part of each CDR3. Fields, in order: V gene, J gene, clone size, D gene, CDR3 protein, CDR3 DNA. The D gene is left open where the match is weak. Clone size is stated in some rows and not others, as once, few, many or a class when expanded.

TRBV6-5	TRBJ2-7	.	.	CASSYGAASYEQYF	TGTGCCAGCAGTTACGGGGCAGCTTCCTACGAGCAGTACTTC
TRBV12-3/TRBV12-4	TRBJ1-3	.	TRBD1	CASGQGAGNTIYF	TGTGCCAGCGGACAGGGTGCTGGAAACACCATATATTTT
TRBV7-9	TRBJ2-7	.	TRBD1	CASSFGDRGPYDEQYF	TGTGCCAGCAGCTTTGGCGACAGGGGGCCTTACGACGAGCAGTACTTC
TRBV19	TRBJ2-7	.	TRBD1	CASRGRDRNYEQYF	TGTGCCAGTAGGGGCCGGGACAGAAACTACGAGCAGTACTTC
TRBV15	TRBJ2-7	many	TRBD1	CATSRDRTGGGNYEQYF	TGTGCCACCAGCAGAGACCGGACAGGGGGCGGGAATTACGAGCAGTACTTC
TRBV7-3	TRBJ2-2	.	.	CASSLYSVTGELFF	TGTGCCAGCAGCTTATATTCGGTAACCGGGGAGCTGTTTTTT
TRBV6-2/TRBV6-3	TRBJ2-2	.	.	CASSFQGIDTGELFF	TGTGCCAGCAGTTTCCAGGGGATCGACACCGGGGAGCTGTTTTTT
TRBV9	TRBJ2-2	.	TRBD1	CASSELQGAGELFF	TGTGCCAGCAGCGAACTCCAGGGGGCCGGGGAGCTGTTTTTT
TRBV9	TRBJ1-2	once	.	CASSVGSAGSYGYTF	TGTGCCAGCAGCGTAGGATCGGCAGGATCTTATGGCTACACCTTC
TRBV6-6	TRBJ2-7	.	.	CASSYQTAQYF	TGTGCCAGCAGTTACCAGACAGCGCAGTACTTC